The entry that follows covers one TCR beta chain sequence. The antigen it recognizes is unknown. No much larger clone exists at a distance of one base, and base qualities are not known. Library preparation employed the immunoSEQ multiplex PCR assay. The table was pulled from immuneACCESS by TCRdb, which kept in-frame rearrangements only. Such tables lose some clones; where checked, under half of the loss comes from unresolved V genes, and the rest has no known cause. The sample table holds roughly 30,000 clones, of which 75% to 85% were seen once. The ten largest make up almost 6% of the sample. The data originate from a study of Siglec-9 on CD8 T cells in melanoma (dated by TCRdb to about 2019). Describing the broader study: The study investigated Siglec-9 expression on CD8+ T cells and the role of Siglec-9 in regulating T cells in the melanoma tumor microenvironment.

The CDR3 contains 15 residues, cysteine and phenylalanine counted. Only CDR3 DNA remains: 45 bases, in frame from the first base. The trim is 1 base for V and 4 bases for J, with a gap of 13 bases between the germline ends. For CDR1 and CDR2, the germline V gene lists MNHNS and SASEGT. Here is what the overall study found, with its caveats: An effector memory CD8+ T-cell subset that appeared to accumulate within melanoma tumors was reported to be marked and regulated by Siglec-9.

The source is a human donor in good health. This sequence uses TRBV6-1 and TRBJ1-2, with an unclear D gene assignment. Sample: Siglec-9- CD8+ T cells sorted from blood. This specimen's cell subset or site label, interpreted: CD8 T cells lacking Siglec-9. CDR3 sequence: CASSEEIMVTYGYTF. In nucleotides, the sequence is TGTGCCAGCAGTGAAGAGATCATGGTTACCTATGGCTACACCTTC.